This T cell receptor beta chain originates from a study of cytomegalovirus exposure and HLA in healthy donors. The study, taken as a whole, reports: Later analysis showed most CMV-associated TCR beta chains appearing HLA-restricted. Analysis was performed later, and it showed HLA-associated TCR beta chains to be more clonally expanded than equally common others. An ancestry cluster, one associated with Asian ancestry, reportedly showed fewer N-insertions than the roughly 610-donor mean in a later analysis.

A word on this clone: Its antigen is unidentified.

PCR primers comprised 60 Vbeta and 13 Jbeta primers. The method was immunoSEQ multiplex PCR; TCRdb's version includes in-frame clones alone and lacks a portion of them. Found here are about 120,000 clones, about three quarters of them singletons; the top ten hold around 2.9%. This CDR3 comprises 12 residues. The V segment lost 6 bases and the J segment 10 bases; nucleotides outside the gene matches: 8. Germline V gene sequence: CDR1 MDHEN, CDR2 SYDVKM. The sequence was collected from an older woman in good health and CMV-seropositive. The specimen was PBMCs. J is TRBJ2-7 and V is TRBV28; 8 positions match TRBD2. The CDR3 spells CASSPPRGGQYF. In DNA form, the CDR3 reads TGTGCCAGCAGCCCCCCTCGGGGGGGACAGTACTTC.